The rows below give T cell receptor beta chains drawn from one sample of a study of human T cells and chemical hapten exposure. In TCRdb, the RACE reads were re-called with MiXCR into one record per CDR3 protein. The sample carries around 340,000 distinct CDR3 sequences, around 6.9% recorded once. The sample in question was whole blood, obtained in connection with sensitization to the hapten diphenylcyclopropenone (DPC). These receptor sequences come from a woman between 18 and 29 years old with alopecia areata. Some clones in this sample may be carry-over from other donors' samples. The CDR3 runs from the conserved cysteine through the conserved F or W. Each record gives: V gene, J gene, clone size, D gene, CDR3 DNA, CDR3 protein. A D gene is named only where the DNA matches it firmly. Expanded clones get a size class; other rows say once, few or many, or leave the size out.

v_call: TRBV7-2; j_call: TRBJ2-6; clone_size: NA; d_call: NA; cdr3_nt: TGTGCCAGCAGCTCATCCGCGGGACCCGGGAGCTCTGGGGCCAACGTCCTGACTTTC; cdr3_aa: CASSSSAGPGSSGANVLTF
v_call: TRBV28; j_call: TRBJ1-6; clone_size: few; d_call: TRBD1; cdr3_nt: TGTGCCAGCAGTCTAGCGACAGGGGGTTCAAATTCACCCCTCCACTTT; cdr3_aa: CASSLATGGSNSPLHF
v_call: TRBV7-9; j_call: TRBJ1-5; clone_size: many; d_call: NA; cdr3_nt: TGTGCCAGCAGCCCTACAATGAGCAATCAGCCCCAGCATTTT; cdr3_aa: CASSPTMSNQPQHF
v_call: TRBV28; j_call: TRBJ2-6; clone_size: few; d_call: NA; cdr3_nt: TGTGCCAGCAGTTTATCAGTAGGCCAGGGAAGCTCTGGGGCCAACGTCCTGACTTTC; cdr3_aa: CASSLSVGQGSSGANVLTF
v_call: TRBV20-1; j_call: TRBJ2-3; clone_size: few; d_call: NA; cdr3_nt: TGCAGTGCTTCACTTACGGGAGATACGCAGTATTTT; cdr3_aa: CSASLTGDTQYF
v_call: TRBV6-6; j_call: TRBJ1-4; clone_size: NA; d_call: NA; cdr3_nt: TGTGCCAGCAGTTACTCCCGCAGGACCCATGCAACTAATGAAAAACTGTTTTTT; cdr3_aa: CASSYSRRTHATNEKLFF
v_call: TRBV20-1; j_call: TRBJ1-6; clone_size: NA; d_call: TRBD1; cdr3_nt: TGCAGTGCTAGACCGGACAGGGGCTATAATACACCCCTCCACTTT; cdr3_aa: CSARPDRGYNTPLHF
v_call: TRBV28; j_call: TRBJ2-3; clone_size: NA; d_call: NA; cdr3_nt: TGTGCCAGCAGTCTAAAGTTGGGGCGCACAGATACGCAGTATTTT; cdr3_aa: CASSLKLGRTDTQYF
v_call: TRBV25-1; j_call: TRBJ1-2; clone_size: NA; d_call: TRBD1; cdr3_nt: TGTGCCAGCAGTGAGGCCGGGACAGCTATTAATGGCTACACCTTC; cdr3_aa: CASSEAGTAINGYTF
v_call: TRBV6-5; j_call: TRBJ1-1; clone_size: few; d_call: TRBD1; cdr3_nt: TGTGCCAGCAGGACAGGGGAGGGCTACACTGAAGCTTTCTTT; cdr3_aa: CASRTGEGYTEAFF
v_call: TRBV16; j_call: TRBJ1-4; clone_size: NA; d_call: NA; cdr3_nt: TGTGCCAGCAGCCTGGGATTCTTTGGGGAAAAACTGTTTTTT; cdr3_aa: CASSLGFFGEKLFF
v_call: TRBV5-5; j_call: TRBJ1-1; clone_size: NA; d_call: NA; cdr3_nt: TGTGCCAGCAGCTCCGGTGCGGGGACGATGAACACTGAAGCTTTCTTT; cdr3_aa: CASSSGAGTMNTEAFF
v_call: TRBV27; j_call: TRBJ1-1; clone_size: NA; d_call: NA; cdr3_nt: TGTGCCAGCTCAACAGGGTCCACTGAAGCTTTCTTT; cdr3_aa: CASSTGSTEAFF
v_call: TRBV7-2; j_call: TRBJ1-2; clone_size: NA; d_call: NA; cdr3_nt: TGTGCCAGCAGCTTAGTGACGCCTTATGGCTACACCTTC; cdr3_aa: CASSLVTPYGYTF
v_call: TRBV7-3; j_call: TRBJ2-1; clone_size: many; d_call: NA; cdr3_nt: TGTGCCAGCAGCTTAAGTCCAGGGTACAATGAGCAGTTCTTC; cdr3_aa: CASSLSPGYNEQFF
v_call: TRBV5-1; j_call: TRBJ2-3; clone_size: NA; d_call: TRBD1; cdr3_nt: TGCGCCAGCAGCTCTCAGGCAGGACAGGGAGCAAATACGCAGTATTTT; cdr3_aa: CASSSQAGQGANTQYF
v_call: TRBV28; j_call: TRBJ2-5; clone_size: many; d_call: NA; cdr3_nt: TGTGCCAGCAGTTTTCAGAACTTCCAAGAGACCCAGTACTTC; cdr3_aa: CASSFQNFQETQYF
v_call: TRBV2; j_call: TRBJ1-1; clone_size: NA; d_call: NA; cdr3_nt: TGTGCCAGCAGTGAAGCGCGACAGTACACTGAAGCTTTCTTT; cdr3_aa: CASSEARQYTEAFF
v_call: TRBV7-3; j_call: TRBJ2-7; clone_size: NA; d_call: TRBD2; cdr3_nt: TGTGCCAGCAGCCCGGGACGGGGGGCCTACGAGCAGTACTTC; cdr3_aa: CASSPGRGAYEQYF
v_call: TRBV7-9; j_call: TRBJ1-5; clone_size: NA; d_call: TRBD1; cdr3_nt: TGTGCCAGCAGCTCCACTAGGGACAGGGAAGGGCATCAGCCCCAGCATTTT; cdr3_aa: CASSSTRDREGHQPQHF
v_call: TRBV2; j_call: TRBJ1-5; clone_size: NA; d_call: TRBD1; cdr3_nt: TGTGCCAGCAGGGGGACAGGGGGCGGGCAGCCCCAGCATTTT; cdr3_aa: CASRGTGGGQPQHF
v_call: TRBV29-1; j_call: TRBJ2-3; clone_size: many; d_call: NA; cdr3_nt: TGCAGCGTTCTGGCGGGGCTTCTTGCCCCTAGCACAGATACGCAGTATTTT; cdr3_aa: CSVLAGLLAPSTDTQYF
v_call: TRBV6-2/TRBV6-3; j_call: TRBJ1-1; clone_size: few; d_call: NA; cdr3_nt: TGTGCCAGCAGTTTGGGGAATGAAGCTTTCTTT; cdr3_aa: CASSLGNEAFF
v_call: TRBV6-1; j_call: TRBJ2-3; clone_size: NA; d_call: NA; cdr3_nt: TGTGCCAGCAGTGAAGCGGAGGGAATCGACACAGATACGCAGTATTTT; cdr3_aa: CASSEAEGIDTDTQYF
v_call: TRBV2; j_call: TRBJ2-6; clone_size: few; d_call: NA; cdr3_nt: TGTGCCACCCAGTTGGAGGGGTCAGGGGCCAACGTCCTGACTTTC; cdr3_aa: CATQLEGSGANVLTF
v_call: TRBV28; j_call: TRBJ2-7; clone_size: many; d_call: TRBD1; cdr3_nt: TGTGCCAGCAGTTTAGGGCAGGGGGTCCACGAGCAGTACTTC; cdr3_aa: CASSLGQGVHEQYF
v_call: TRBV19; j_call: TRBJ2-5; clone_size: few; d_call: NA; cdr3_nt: TGTGCCAGTAGTATAGAGCCCCAAGAGACCCAGTACTTC; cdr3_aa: CASSIEPQETQYF
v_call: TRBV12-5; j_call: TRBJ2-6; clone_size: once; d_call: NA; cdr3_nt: TGTGCTAGTGGGAGATCTGGGGCCAACGTCCTGACTTTC; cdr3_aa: CASGRSGANVLTF
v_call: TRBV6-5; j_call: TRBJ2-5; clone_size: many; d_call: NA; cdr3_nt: TGTGCCAGCAGTCCGCGGGACGGGGAGGAGACCCAGTACTTC; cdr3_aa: CASSPRDGEETQYF
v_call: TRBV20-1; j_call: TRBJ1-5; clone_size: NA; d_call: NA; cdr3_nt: TGCAGTGCTAAAACAAGCGCGGGGGCCGTTAGCAATCAGCCCCAGCATTTT; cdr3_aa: CSAKTSAGAVSNQPQHF
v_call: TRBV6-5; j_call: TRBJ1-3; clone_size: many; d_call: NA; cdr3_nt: TGTGCCAGCAGTTACTCGTACACCAGCTCTGGAAACACCATATATTTT; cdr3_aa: CASSYSYTSSGNTIYF
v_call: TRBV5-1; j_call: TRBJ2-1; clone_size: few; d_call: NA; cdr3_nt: TGCGCCAGCAGTTTAGGGGGTCGACAGAGCGTATACAATGAGCAGTTCTTC; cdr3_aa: CASSLGGRQSVYNEQFF
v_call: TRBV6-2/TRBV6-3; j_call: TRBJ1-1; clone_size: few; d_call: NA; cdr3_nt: TGTGCCAGCAGTTACGTCACGCGTGAAGCTTTCTTT; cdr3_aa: CASSYVTREAFF
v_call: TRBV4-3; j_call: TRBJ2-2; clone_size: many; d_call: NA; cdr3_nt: TGCGCCAGCAGCCGGAGTAGGCGGGGGCGCACCGGGGAGCTGTTTTTT; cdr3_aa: CASSRSRRGRTGELFF
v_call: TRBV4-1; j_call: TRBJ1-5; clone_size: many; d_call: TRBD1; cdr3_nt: TGCGCCAGCAGCCAAGTACAGGGGGCTCCGGGTCAGCCCCAGCATTTT; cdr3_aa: CASSQVQGAPGQPQHF
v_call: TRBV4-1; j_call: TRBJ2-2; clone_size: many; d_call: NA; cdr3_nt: TGCGCCAGCAGCCAAACCGGGGAGCTGTTTTTT; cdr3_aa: CASSQTGELFF
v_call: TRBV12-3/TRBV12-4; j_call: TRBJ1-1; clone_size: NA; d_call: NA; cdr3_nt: TGTGCCAGCAGTTTATTTCACAATGAAGCTTTCTTT; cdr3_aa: CASSLFHNEAFF
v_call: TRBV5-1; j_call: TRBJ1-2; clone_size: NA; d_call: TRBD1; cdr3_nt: TGCGCCAGCACAGCCCACCAGGGACAGGGAGACTATGGCTACACCTTC; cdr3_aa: CASTAHQGQGDYGYTF
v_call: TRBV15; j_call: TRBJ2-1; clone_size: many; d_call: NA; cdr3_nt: TGTGCCACCAGCAGAGAGGCTCTCGGTGAGCAGTTCTTC; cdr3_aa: CATSREALGEQFF
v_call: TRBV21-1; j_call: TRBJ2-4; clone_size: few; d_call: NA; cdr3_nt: TGTGCCAGCAGCGGTGCGGCCGCCACAAACATTCAGTACTTC; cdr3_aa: CASSGAAATNIQYF
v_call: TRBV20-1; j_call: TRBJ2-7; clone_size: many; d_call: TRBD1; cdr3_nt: TGCAGTGCTCCGGGACAGGGCTACGAGCAGTACTTC; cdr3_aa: CSAPGQGYEQYF
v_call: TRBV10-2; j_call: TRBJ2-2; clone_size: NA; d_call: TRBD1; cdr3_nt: TGCGCCAGCAGTGGCGGGACAGGGGGCCCCGGGGAGCTGTTTTTT; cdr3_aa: CASSGGTGGPGELFF
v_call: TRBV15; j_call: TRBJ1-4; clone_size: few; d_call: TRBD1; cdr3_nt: TGTGCCACCAGCAGATTACACCCCGGGACAGGGCATGAAAAACTGTTTTTT; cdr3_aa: CATSRLHPGTGHEKLFF
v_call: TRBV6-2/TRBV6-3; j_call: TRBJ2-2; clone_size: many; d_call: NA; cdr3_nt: TGTGCCAGCAGCCAGACCCTACAGGGTTCCGGGGAGCTGTTTTTT; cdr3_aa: CASSQTLQGSGELFF
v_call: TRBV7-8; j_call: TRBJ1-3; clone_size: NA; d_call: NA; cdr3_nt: TGTGCCAGCAGCTTAGGCAAGGGCTCTGGAAACACCATATATTTT; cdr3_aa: CASSLGKGSGNTIYF
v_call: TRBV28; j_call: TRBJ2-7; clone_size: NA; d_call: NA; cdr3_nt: TGTGCCAGTCACCCCGGGACGGCTACCTACGAGCAGTACTTC; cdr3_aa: CASHPGTATYEQYF
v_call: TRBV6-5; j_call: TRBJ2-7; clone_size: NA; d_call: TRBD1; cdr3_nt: TGTGCCAGCAGTTACTCCACAGGGGTGATGTACTTC; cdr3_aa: CASSYSTGVMYF
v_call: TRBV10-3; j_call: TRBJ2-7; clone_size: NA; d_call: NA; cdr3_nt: TGTGCCATTGGCCAAGAAGAGCAGTACTTC; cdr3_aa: CAIGQEEQYF
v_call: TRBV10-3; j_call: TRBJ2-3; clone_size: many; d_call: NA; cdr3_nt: TGTGCCATCAGTGAGTCTTGGAGGAACACAGATACGCAGTATTTT; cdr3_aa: CAISESWRNTDTQYF
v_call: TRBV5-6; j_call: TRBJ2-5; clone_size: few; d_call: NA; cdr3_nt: TGTGCCAGCAGCTTCCGAGACGGGACCCAGCAAGAGACCCAGTACTTC; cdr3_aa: CASSFRDGTQQETQYF
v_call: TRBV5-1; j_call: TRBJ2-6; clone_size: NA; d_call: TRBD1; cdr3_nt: TGCGCCAGCAGCTATATCCAGGGGGCTGGGGCCAACGTCCTGACTTTC; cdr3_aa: CASSYIQGAGANVLTF
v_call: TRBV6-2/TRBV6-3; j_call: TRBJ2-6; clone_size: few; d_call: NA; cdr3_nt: TGTGCCAGCAGTTATTTGACAGGCTCTTCTGGGGCCAACGTCCTGACTTTC; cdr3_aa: CASSYLTGSSGANVLTF
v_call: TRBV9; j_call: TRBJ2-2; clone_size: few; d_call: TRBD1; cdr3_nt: TGTGCCAGCAGGACTCCGGGACAGGGGGCCGCCGGGGAGCTGTTTTTT; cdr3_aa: CASRTPGQGAAGELFF
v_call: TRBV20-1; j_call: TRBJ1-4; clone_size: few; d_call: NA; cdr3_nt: TGCAGTGCTAGAGGAAACAGGGCTGATGAAAAACTGTTTTTT; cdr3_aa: CSARGNRADEKLFF
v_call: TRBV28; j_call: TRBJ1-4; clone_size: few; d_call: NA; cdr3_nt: TGTGCCAGCGAGGGGTACAGGGCTGATGAAAAACTGTTTTTT; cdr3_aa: CASEGYRADEKLFF
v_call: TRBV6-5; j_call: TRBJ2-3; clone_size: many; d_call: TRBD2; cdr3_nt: TGTGCCAGCAGTTCTTTCCAGCCTAGCGGGGCCACAGATACGCAGTATTTT; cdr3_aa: CASSSFQPSGATDTQYF
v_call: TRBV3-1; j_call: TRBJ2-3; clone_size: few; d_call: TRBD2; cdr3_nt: TGTGCCAGCAATAAGGTCGTCTTTTGCGGGGGTGACACAGATACGCAGTATTTT; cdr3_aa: CASNKVVFCGGDTDTQYF